The entry that follows covers one T cell receptor (beta chain) sequence. Its antigen is currently unknown. This record comes from a study of T cells after yellow fever vaccination. Study results and caveats: Abundant clonotypes (contaminants from the bulk population) could be present in FACS-sorted repertoires. A secondary response was less intense yet reached its peak sooner, at day 5 versus 15.

TCR cDNA was made by 5'RACE template switching, adding a universal primer site and UMIs. TCRdb re-analysed the 5' RACE reads in MiXCR, keeping a single row per CDR3 protein. Of roughly 500,000 distinct CDR3 sequences in the sample, about 19% were seen once. The sequence was collected from a young man who received the YFV17D yellow fever vaccine. The material sequenced was PBMCs, taken 15 days after the yellow fever booster vaccination.

CDR3 in amino acids: CASSLEAGQARRVRKLFF. The CDR3 DNA reads as TGCGCCAGCAGCTTGGAGGCGGGACAGGCCCGAAGGGTGAGAAAACTGTTTTTT. The chain carries TRBV5-1 and TRBJ1-4; 8 nucleotides agree with TRBD1. Germline lookup yields CDR1 SGHRS and CDR2 YFSETQ. V trimming: 0 bases; J trimming: 10 bases; junction bases outside the gene matches: 17. The CDR3 is made up of 18 amino acids. Full variable domain (remainder filled in from reference TRBV5-1 and TRBJ1-4): KAGVTQTPRYLIKTRGQQVTLSCSPISGHRSVSWYQQTPGQGLQFLFEYFSETQRNKGNFPGRFSGRQFSNSRSEMNVSTLELGDSALYLCASSLEAGQARRVRKLFFGSGTQLSVL.